The rows below give T cell receptor beta chains drawn from one sample of a study of blood T cell repertoires in COVID-19. The assay was immunoSEQ multiplex PCR, and TCRdb's table has in-frame clones only and misses some. The sample includes 300,000 to 450,000 clones, 88% of them seen just once. Sample: PBMCs or T cells enriched from blood (not recorded which). The receptors were sampled from a woman aged 25 to 39 who had been exposed to COVID-19. The CDR3 runs from the conserved cysteine through the conserved F or W. A D gene is named only where the DNA matches it firmly. Clone size is given for some rows only: seen once, a few or many times, or a class if the clone is expanded.

v_call,j_call,clone_size,cdr3_length,d_call,cdr3_aa,cdr3_nt
TRBV27,TRBJ2-1,.,15,TRBD2,CASSLREGRIYEQFF,TGTGCCAGCAGTTTAAGGGAGGGCCGAATCTATGAGCAGTTCTTC
TRBV13,TRBJ1-1,.,14,.,CASSPRFRLAEAFF,TGTGCCAGCAGCCCCCGGTTTCGACTCGCTGAAGCTTTCTTT
TRBV5-1,TRBJ2-1,once,14,TRBD1,CASSAAGTGIEQFF,TGCGCCAGCAGCGCGGCCGGGACAGGAATAGAGCAGTTCTTC
TRBV11-2,TRBJ2-1,.,14,TRBD2,CASSREGPYNEQFF,TGTGCCAGCAGCCGGGAGGGCCCTTACAATGAGCAGTTCTTC
TRBV28,TRBJ1-2,once,12,.,CASSPPVYGYTF,TGTGCCAGCAGTCCCCCTGTCTATGGCTACACCTTC
TRBV28,TRBJ1-5,.,17,.,CASSLGRNFYSNQPQHF,TGTGCCAGCAGTTTGGGGCGGAATTTTTATAGCAATCAGCCCCAGCATTTT
TRBV7-9,TRBJ1-2,.,12,.,CASSLMEDGYTF,TGTGCCAGCAGCTTAATGGAGGATGGCTACACCTTC
TRBV5-1,TRBJ2-7,once,16,.,CASSLTPATIAYEQYF,TGCGCCAGCAGCTTGACGCCGGCGACAATCGCCTACGAGCAGTACTTC
TRBV20-1,TRBJ2-1,.,14,.,CSASLTGTYNEQFF,TGCAGTGCTAGTCTGACAGGGACTTACAATGAGCAGTTCTTC
TRBV28,TRBJ1-4,.,13,.,CASSVGVREKLFF,TGTGCCAGCAGTGTAGGGGTACGAGAAAAACTGTTTTTT
TRBV18,TRBJ2-7,once,14,.,CASSTRGKLNEQYF,TGTGCCAGCTCAACCAGGGGAAAGCTAAACGAGCAGTACTTC
TRBV11-2,TRBJ2-3,.,11,.,CASSPADTQYF,TGTGCCAGCAGCCCCGCAGATACGCAGTATTTT
TRBV5-1,TRBJ2-4,.,18,TRBD2,CATAPGLAGGLAKNIQYF,TGCGCCACCGCGCCGGGACTAGCGGGAGGGCTAGCCAAAAACATTCAGTACTTC
TRBV6-5,TRBJ1-5,.,15,.,CASRRDNYSNQPQHF,TGTGCCAGCAGACGGGACAACTATAGCAATCAGCCCCAGCATTTT
TRBV5-1,TRBJ1-4,.,16,TRBD1,CASSQRQGGHNEKLFF,TGCGCCAGCAGCCAGCGACAGGGGGGACATAATGAAAAACTGTTTTTT
TRBV19,TRBJ1-6,.,14,TRBD1,CASSAQGRYSPLHF,TGTGCCAGTAGTGCACAGGGGAGGTATTCACCCCTCCACTTT
TRBV7-2,TRBJ1-1,.,14,.,CASSPKGGNTEAFF,TGTGCCAGCAGCCCCAAAGGGGGGAACACTGAAGCTTTCTTT
TRBV3-1/TRBV3-2,TRBJ1-5,.,14,.,CASSQGTANQPQHF,TGTGCCAGCAGCCAAGGGACAGCCAATCAGCCCCAGCATTTT
TRBV2,TRBJ2-5,.,16,TRBD1,CASSDGQGHVRETQYF,TGTGCCAGCAGTGACGGACAGGGTCATGTAAGAGAGACCCAGTACTTC
TRBV30,TRBJ2-7,.,14,TRBD1,CAWSSGTGDYEQYF,TGTGCCTGGAGTTCCGGGACAGGTGACTACGAGCAGTACTTC
TRBV3-1/TRBV3-2,TRBJ2-1,.,16,TRBD2,CASSQHSGRLANEQFF,TGTGCCAGCAGCCAACATAGCGGGAGGTTAGCGAATGAGCAGTTCTTC
TRBV28,TRBJ2-7,.,12,.,CASSPGFYEQYF,TGTGCCAGCAGCCCGGGATTCTACGAGCAGTACTTC
TRBV11-2,TRBJ1-4,.,15,TRBD1,CASSPPTGEGEKLFF,TGTGCCAGCAGCCCACCGACAGGGGAGGGAGAAAAACTGTTTTTT
TRBV28,TRBJ1-2,.,14,.,CASKPGVVHRGYTF,TGTGCCAGCAAGCCCGGGGTAGTCCATCGTGGCTACACCTTC
TRBV28,TRBJ2-3,.,10,.,CATSSEAQYF,TGTGCCACCTCGAGTGAGGCGCAGTATTTT
TRBV24-1,TRBJ1-5,.,13,TRBD1,CATGTGGGQPQHF,TGTGCCACCGGAACAGGGGGCGGTCAGCCCCAGCATTTT
TRBV7-9,TRBJ1-1,once,13,.,CASSSSTAHEAFF,TGTGCCAGCAGCTCATCGACAGCTCATGAAGCTTTCTTT
TRBV20-1,TRBJ2-7,.,14,TRBD2,CSASSGRKVYEQYF,TGCAGTGCTAGTAGCGGGAGGAAGGTCTACGAGCAGTACTTC
TRBV7-8,TRBJ1-2,.,13,.,CASSLSENLGYTF,TGTGCCAGCAGCTTATCGGAGAATCTTGGCTACACCTTC
TRBV3-1/TRBV3-2,TRBJ1-3,.,18,TRBD1,CASSLAGTGAAAGNTIYF,TGTGCCAGCAGCCTGGCTGGGACAGGAGCCGCAGCCGGAAACACCATATATTTT
TRBV6-2/TRBV6-3,TRBJ1-2,.,13,.,CASSENSNYGYTF,TGTGCCAGCAGCGAAAACTCTAACTATGGCTACACCTTC
TRBV5-6,TRBJ1-5,.,14,.,CASSLNRDNQPQHF,TGTGCCAGCAGCTTAAACAGGGACAATCAGCCCCAGCATTTT
TRBV10-1,TRBJ2-1,.,16,TRBD2,CASSESGSGTYNEQFF,TGCGCCAGCAGTGAGTCAGGTAGCGGGACCTACAATGAGCAGTTCTTC
TRBV27,TRBJ2-5,once,18,TRBD2,CASSQWALRLAGVETQYF,TGTGCCAGCAGTCAGTGGGCTCTACGACTAGCGGGAGTGGAGACCCAGTACTTC
TRBV27,TRBJ2-2,.,15,TRBD2,CASSLGTSGVGELFF,TGTGCCAGCAGTCTCGGGACTAGCGGAGTCGGGGAGCTGTTTTTT
TRBV10-1,TRBJ1-3,.,18,TRBD1,CASSEGQRQGAYCNTIYF,TGCGCCAGCAGTGAAGGCCAGAGACAGGGGGCTTATTGTAACACCATATATTTT
TRBV3-1/TRBV3-2,TRBJ1-2,few,16,TRBD1,CASSQGTGPDGYGYTF,TGTGCCAGCAGCCAAGGGACAGGCCCCGACGGCTATGGCTACACCTTC
TRBV5-6,TRBJ1-3,.,15,TRBD1,CASSGTGQSGNTIYF,TGTGCCAGCAGTGGGACAGGCCAGTCTGGAAACACCATATATTTT
TRBV28,TRBJ2-1,.,15,TRBD2,CASTPAASGYNEQFF,TGTGCCAGCACCCCTGCAGCTAGCGGATACAATGAGCAGTTCTTC
TRBV10-2,TRBJ2-7,.,13,TRBD2,CASRTSGSYEQYF,TGCGCCAGCAGGACTAGCGGGAGCTACGAGCAGTACTTC
TRBV9,TRBJ1-2,.,14,.,CASSVEGGSYGYTF,TGTGCCAGCAGCGTAGAGGGGGGGAGCTATGGCTACACCTTC
TRBV9,TRBJ2-1,.,16,TRBD2,CASSVGGLAGANEQFF,TGTGCCAGCAGCGTAGGGGGACTAGCGGGAGCTAATGAGCAGTTCTTC
TRBV24-1,TRBJ2-7,.,14,.,CATSDSHRNYEQYF,TGTGCCACCAGTGATTCCCACAGGAACTACGAGCAGTACTTC
TRBV5-5,TRBJ2-3,.,16,.,CASSLRAGRGADTQYF,TGTGCCAGCAGCTTGCGGGCAGGCCGCGGGGCAGATACGCAGTATTTT
TRBV7-9,TRBJ2-5,once,13,.,CASSQGGQETQYF,TGTGCCAGCAGCCAAGGAGGTCAAGAGACCCAGTACTTC
TRBV19,TRBJ2-2,few,12,.,CASRAGSTELFF,TGTGCCAGTAGGGCCGGCAGCACGGAGCTGTTTTTT
TRBV29-1,TRBJ2-1,.,17,.,CSDFDSPSGSRNHEQFF,TGCAGCGACTTCGACAGCCCTAGTGGCAGTAGGAATCATGAGCAGTTCTTC
TRBV7-6,TRBJ1-2,.,15,.,CASSLGGGGAGGYTF,TGTGCCAGCAGCTTAGGGGGTGGGGGCGCCGGAGGCTACACCTTC
TRBV27,TRBJ2-1,.,13,.,CASSSDPGNEQFF,TGTGCCAGCAGTTCTGACCCGGGAAATGAGCAGTTCTTC
TRBV28,TRBJ1-3,.,17,TRBD1,CASSKTGGHGSGNTIYF,TGTGCCAGCAGTAAAACAGGGGGCCACGGGTCTGGAAACACCATATATTTT
TRBV6-5,TRBJ2-5,.,13,TRBD1,CASSPGTGGTQYF,TGTGCCAGCAGTCCCGGGACAGGGGGGACCCAGTACTTC
TRBV2,TRBJ2-5,.,13,TRBD2,CAHGASGSRTQYF,TGTGCCCACGGGGCTAGCGGGAGTAGGACCCAGTACTTC
TRBV5-4,TRBJ2-3,.,13,.,CASSFLSTDTQYF,TGTGCCAGCAGCTTCCTTTCCACAGATACGCAGTATTTT
TRBV28,TRBJ1-5,few,16,TRBD1,CASSPPGQASNQPQHF,TGTGCCAGCAGCCCACCGGGACAGGCGAGCAATCAGCCCCAGCATTTT
TRBV7-8,TRBJ1-5,.,13,.,CASSGVGGQPQHF,TGTGCCAGCAGCGGTGTGGGGGGACAGCCCCAGCATTTT
TRBV28,TRBJ1-2,.,16,.,CASSILPGQINYGYTF,TGTGCCAGCAGCATACTACCCGGACAGATTAACTATGGCTACACCTTC
TRBV13,TRBJ1-2,.,16,TRBD1,CASSLGGTGGISGYTF,TGTGCCAGCAGCTTAGGAGGGACAGGGGGCATTAGTGGCTACACCTTC